This is a list of T cell receptor beta chains from one sample in a study of blood T cells in healthy people across ages. TCRdb passed the 5' RACE reads through MiXCR, listing each CDR3 protein once. The sample yields 1.4 million to 1.5 million distinct CDR3 sequences, approximately 40% seen once. What was sequenced was blood. These receptor sequences come from a woman younger than 35 in good health. Each CDR3 is given without its conserved first and last residue. The order of the fields is clone size, V gene, CDR3 length, J gene, D gene, CDR3 protein. The D gene is left open where the match is weak. The listing skips clone size in some rows; elsewhere it reads once, few, many or a size class.

>-|TRBV12-3/TRBV12-4|14|TRBJ2-3|TRBD2
VSSLLGAGYTDTQY
>many|TRBV20-1|13|TRBJ2-3|-
SAREAERIADTQY
>-|TRBV10-1|9|TRBJ2-7|-
ARDGTYEQY
>many|TRBV3-1|10|TRBJ1-6|-
ASSQGSGLVH
>-|TRBV6-5|13|TRBJ2-5|-
ASDPLGGRQETQY
>-|TRBV5-1|17|-|-
ASSPQWGYWGHTAHEQY
>many|TRBV29-1|11|TRBJ2-7|TRBD1
SVETGAGYEQY
>few|TRBV20-1|12|-|-
SATPTAGISEQY
>many|TRBV29-1|14|TRBJ2-3|-
SVVPLRRTNTDTQY
>-|TRBV4-1|12|TRBJ2-7|-
ASSPIEREYEQY
>few|TRBV20-1|11|TRBJ2-5|-
SVRLTLQETQY
>few|TRBV7-9|13|TRBJ2-5|-
ASSLVGGEIETQY
>-|TRBV12-3/TRBV12-4|14|TRBJ2-3|TRBD2
ASSPRTSGRPDTQY
>few|TRBV20-1|13|TRBJ1-2|-
SARDLGGADYGYT
>-|TRBV28|15|TRBJ2-7|TRBD2
ASSFWAREGLSYEQY
>-|TRBV30|13|TRBJ2-3|TRBD2
AWSVRGGSTDTQY
>-|TRBV12-3/TRBV12-4|11|TRBJ2-1|-
ASSWGHYNEQF
>-|TRBV27|12|TRBJ1-2|-
ASSFTRELYGYT
>-|TRBV5-1|14|TRBJ1-1|TRBD1
ASSVGQGALGTEAF
>many|TRBV7-9|12|TRBJ2-7|-
ASTTGTFNYEQY
>-|TRBV3-1|13|TRBJ2-4|-
ASSPGDFGKNIQY
>-|TRBV12-3/TRBV12-4|13|TRBJ1-5|-
ASSSLLPTLGPQH
>-|TRBV9|13|TRBJ2-2|TRBD2
ASRPQRGNTGELF
>-|TRBV7-3|15|TRBJ2-5|TRBD2
ASSLSQGPAGGNEQY
>-|TRBV28|15|TRBJ1-1|TRBD1
ASSSPTPSGQQSEAF
>once|TRBV5-5|15|TRBJ2-1|-
ASSLAVGDDLYNEQF
>few|TRBV11-2|12|TRBJ2-3|TRBD1
ASSPDRALDTQY
>-|TRBV24-1|11|TRBJ2-1|-
ATSDTSSGEQF